This section outlines one T cell receptor (beta chain) sequence together with its context. These data are taken from a study of blood T cell repertoires in COVID-19. Study details: PBMCs, B-cell-depleted T cells, or T cells provided the cDNA or gDNA that made up the material.

Participants were placed into cohorts based on the clinical history they reported. V shed 0 bases and J shed 4 bases, with 10 bases lying between them. The CDR3 is made up of 14 amino acids. CDR1 and CDR2 (germline): SGHRS, YFSETQ. As handled by the study authors: Using reference gene primer amplification, nucleated cell counts were estimated. Repertoires were generated with immunoSEQ multiplex PCR, while TCRdb's copy carries only in-frame clones and drops some. The V and J calls and clone size come from that table; D and trimming were worked out from the DNA. Seen here are approximately 320,000 clones, roughly 87% observed once, and the top ten hold around 10%.

Sequencing was done on a sample of PBMCs or T cells enriched from blood (not recorded which). The receptor's source is a woman younger than 35 who had recovered from COVID-19. The chain is built from TRBV5-1 and TRBJ1-2; D gene unclear. The CDR3 nucleotides are TGCGCCAGCAGCTTGGAGGCAAACAGCTATGGCTACACCTTC. It yields the protein CASSLEANSYGYTF.